The entry below gives a single T cell receptor (beta chain) sequence along with its context. This clonotype came up a few times. The specificity of this receptor is unknown. No clone much larger than this one lies a single base away; base qualities are absent. These data belong to a study of T cell repertoires in cytomegalovirus infection (dated by TCRdb to between 2018 and 2021). About the study as a whole: Recently identified HLA-C-restricted CMV epitopes, whose presentation resists viral immunomodulation, were targeted by peptide stimulations together with well-studied HLA-B-restricted epitopes. Because public TCR beta signatures pointed to carriage of CMV infection together with the matching HLA type, the HLA type of each donor mattered for the analysis.

From cysteine to phenylalanine, the CDR3 is 16 amino acids long. The kept DNA is CDR3 alone, 48 bases in frame from the first base. Based on the germline V gene (reference sequence), the CDR1 and CDR2 sequences are SEHNR and FQNEAQ. Between the V and J ends, shortened by 5 bases and 3 bases respectively, the junction contains 19 bases. Sequencing instrument: Illumina HiSeq 1500. Through fastp at Q25 and MiXCR, TCRdb rebuilt clones from the public reads, retaining in-frame beta chains. CDR3 protein duplicates are merged, each entry listing the most common genes and DNA. The sample yields about 900,000 distinct CDR3 sequences; about a third were counted once. The biggest ten clones account for around 15% of the sample. The full study reports these points: Cumulative frequency of public TCR beta family members discriminated carriers of CMV infection plus the relevant HLA type in this cohort and an independent approximately 370-donor cohort. The ex vivo response was dominated by HLA-C-restricted CMV-specific TCR beta clonotypes, and the single most frequent clonotype in two of eight donors was supplied by these HLA-C-restricted clonotypes.

The treatment or condition label here, explained by the study, means: in vitro stimulation with specific CMV peptide epitopes to enrich CMV-specific T cells. The sequence joins TRBV7-9 to TRBJ1-2, with TRBD1 as a weak D call on 5 bases. The material was cultured CD8+ T cells from PBMCs, obtained from culture after CMV antigen stimulation. The TCR sequence derives from a human donor in good health (CMV status not recorded). Some clones in this sample may be carry-over from other donors' samples. The encoded CDR3 is CASSHIDRGYDYGYTF. The DNA reads as follows: TGTGCCAGCAGCCATATCGACCGGGGCTATGACTATGGCTACACCTTC.